Sequencing of this T cell receptor beta chain was carried out in a study of cytomegalovirus exposure and HLA in healthy donors (dated by TCRdb to 2015 to 2018). Looking at the study overall: According to an earlier analysis of 550 to 750 of the donors, about 179 million T cells yielded roughly 100 million unique TCR beta sequences and 276 Gb of sequence data. The number of typed donors differed by locus: about 629-630 for A, B, C, DRB1 and DQB1; approximately 520 for DQA1; 606 for DPA1; and roughly 490 for DPB1. Along with the 666-subject first cohort, a separate validation cohort of over a hundred different subjects was used. The study combined high-throughput TCR immunosequencing, statistical association of individual TCRs with disease status, and machine learning to predict cytomegalovirus infection status. Using immunosequencing, the study profiled T cell repertoires from about 650 subjects and related those repertoires to cytomegalovirus serostatus. To study patterns of TCR occurrence, a later analysis re-analyzed previously published TCR beta repertoires from just over 650 donors and added high-resolution HLA genotyping. Several DR-DQ haplotypes were treated as single units for association and clustering because of strong linkage in the cohort. HLA typing covered class I and class II loci at four-digit resolution. Donor age, sex, ethnicity and CMV serostatus were compiled together with the repertoire data. In the later analysis, no new phenotypic data were used to find candidate immune exposures; instead, reliance was placed on TCR beta sequences and their occurrence across donors. Among about 360 genotyped donors of the cohort, an average of approximately 230,000 unique TCR beta nucleotide sequences were sequenced per donor, around 20% of them non-productive. All discovery cohort repertoires had been generated on a single sequencing platform. The study aimed to test whether signatures of past pathogen exposure could be identified by cataloging public T cell receptors. In an earlier analysis of about 590 of the donors, high-throughput TCR beta sequencing was used to judge whether each TCR beta V gene segment behaved as functional or pseudogenic. A later genetic analysis used genome-wide SNP genotypes for 398 of the 666 donors, treating that subset as a discovery cohort. Approximately 300 gigabases of sequencing data and around 85 million unique TCR sequences made up an early release that covered about 640 HLA-typed donors. Of the 350 to 400 genotyped donors, about 84% fell in the genetic ancestry cluster associated with self-reported Caucasian donors. General conclusions and limits of the study: HLA typing was unavailable for some donors at each locus, so association tests used only the typed subset. Assigning TCR associations to individual alleles was difficult when HLA alleles, especially DR and DQ, strongly co-occurred. Most TCR sequences were observed very rarely across donors, whereas some public TCRs were present in many individuals. A later genetic analysis associated a missense DCLRE1C variant with V-gene and J-gene trimming of TCR beta chains, and an independent cohort replicated the association. According to the authors, the approach could potentially be generalized to other disease states and immunological phenotypes. In a later analysis, most CMV-associated TCR beta chains were found to appear HLA-restricted, with HLA associations seemingly driven largely by CMV exposure. Compared with equally common non-associated chains, HLA-associated TCR beta chains in a later analysis were more clonally expanded and had lower generation probabilities. For the cohort, immune exposure information was limited to CMV serostatus. The classifier was reported to diagnose cytomegalovirus status with high specificity and sensitivity in both the original cohort and the validation cohort. In a later analysis, some 17,000 TCR beta sequences were associated with specific HLA alleles at a false discovery rate of 0.05. Correlated functional status among segregating V segments might be attributable to linkage disequilibrium, but an unknown experimental factor could not be ruled out. A few of the identified cytomegalovirus-associated TCR beta chains were confirmed in vitro to be specific for cytomegalovirus antigens. According to a later analysis, parvovirus B19, influenza, CMV and Epstein-Barr virus appeared linked to several top co-occurrence clusters. The presence/absence analyses assumed that sequencing depth was roughly uniform across donors, and that assumption may not be true. Only TCR beta chains were sequenced in this cohort, and the absence of alpha or paired-chain data limited detectable features. In an earlier analysis of some 500 of the donors, most TCR beta V segments were observed in productive rearrangements about 87% or about 30% of the time, broadly matching IMGT annotations. The study gave a list of some 150 TCR beta chains associated with cytomegalovirus. A later genetic analysis reported fewer N-insertions in productive TCRs among donors in an Asian-associated ancestry cluster than the approximately 670-donor mean. The sequencing pipeline was judged likely to have produced a cluster of highly shared sequence variants as a technical artifact. A further reported finding was that TCR beta sequences accurately predicted the HLA-A and HLA-B alleles for most subjects in the first cohort. Because the 87-base-pair reads could not distinguish some IMGT-functional V segments, including TRBV6-2 and TRBV6-3, those segments were excluded. The earlier analysis of fewer than 750 of the donors excluded 15 to 20 rarely observed V segments, including chromosome 9 orphons, because counts were too low. According to a later analysis, TCR association rates differed among HLA loci, with DRB1 alleles showing the most associated TCRs and HLA-C alleles showing the fewest.

A word on this clone: The antigen it recognizes is unknown. Base quality data are lacking; no much larger clone is found one base away.

The cohort was made up of about 670 healthy bone marrow donors. At the time of sampling, every cohort member was nominally healthy, though immune exposures that went unrecorded were likely present. The donor was CMV seronegative and belonged to the group of 352 seronegative cohort members. Every donor gave a peripheral blood sample, and the peripheral blood mononuclear cells from that sample were used for TCR beta sequencing. Genomic DNA extraction from the blood cell samples was performed with the Qiagen DNeasy Blood Extraction Kit. The CDR3 measures 14 amino acids from cysteine to phenylalanine. Here the CDR3 DNA is all that survives: 42 bases in frame from base 1. V loses 6 bases at its end and J loses 8 bases; junction bases beyond the gene matches: 9. CDR1 is given as MNHEY and CDR2 as SMNVEV, both from the germline V gene (reference sequence). Library preparation was by the immunoSEQ multiplex PCR assay. The multiplex PCR relied on a mix of 60 forward primers for TCR Vbeta segments and 13 reverse primers for TCR Jbeta segments. A multiplex PCR assay on genomic DNA amplified the CDR3 region of rearranged TCR beta genes. The Illumina HiSeq System was used to sequence the amplified TCR beta libraries as 87-base-pair reads. On the study's bioinformatics: A later analysis counted about 80 million unique TCR beta chains across the 666 repertoires, and 9 million to 14 million of these chains were shared by at least two donors. Raw reads were error-corrected and collapsed into unique sequences by a nearest-neighbor algorithm in which closely related sequences were merged to remove PCR and sequencing errors. To assign V, D and J gene segments, CDR3 sequences were aligned to IMGT reference sequences. Each retained sequence needed at least a six-nucleotide match to both a V gene segment and a J gene segment. A rearrangement was called productive if the CDR3 had no stop codons and remained in frame with V and J, and every other rearrangement was called non-productive. Following IMGT convention, CDR3 was defined as the stretch from the second conserved V-encoded cysteine to the conserved J-encoded phenylalanine. The earlier analysis of about 500 of the donors excluded sequences that lacked an unambiguous match to a single V gene segment. An earlier analysis of fewer than 750 of the donors classified V segments as functional when productive rearrangements were above 56.7% and as segregating when the standard deviation between donors was above 5%. A statistical classification framework was built to diagnose cytomegalovirus status from the catalog of TCR beta chain sequences. A later analysis assigned V and J genes by comparing TCR nucleotide sequences with IMGT/GENE-DB human TR gene sequences. The TCRdist pipeline was used in a later analysis to assign CDR3 sequences and most-parsimonious VDJ recombination scenarios. A later analysis defined each TCR beta chain by its CDR3 amino acid sequence plus V-gene family, and excluded reads lacking a unique V-gene family. As a way to deal with suspected cross-contamination and a sequencing artifact, a later analysis dropped under 600 nucleotide sequences that were highly shared and had low generation probability. In a later analysis, a clonal expansion index was calculated for each public chain from normalized within-repertoire ranks of inferred template counts. In a later analysis, generation probabilities were computed using a VDJ recombination model fitted to out-of-frame rearrangements, and the results were checked against IGoR. Hypergeometric tests were used in a later analysis to score TCR-TCR, TCR-HLA and TCR-CMV co-occurrence, with a repertoire-size bias correction applied to the TCR pairs. False discovery rates were estimated in a later analysis by permuting HLA or CMV assignments 20 times. In a later analysis, co-occurring TCRs were grouped using DBSCAN, with TCRdist sequence similarity added in when clustering inside HLA-allele-positive subsets. For co-occurrence clustering, repertoires with fewer than 30,000 or more than 120,000 public chains were excluded, along with about five repertoires with anomalous nucleotide sharing. TCRdb's version of the immuneACCESS table is confined to in-frame rearrangements and falls short of the full clone set. An unresolved V gene accounts for under half of the shortfall where checked; the remainder is of unknown origin. That table gives V, J and clone size, and the DNA gave D and trimming. The sample table shows around 150,000 clones, and 70% to 90% are seen once. The ten largest clones take up about 2.1% of the sample.

The source material was PBMCs. The receptor was isolated from a woman younger than 30 in good health and CMV-seronegative. The chain uses TRBV27 and TRBJ1-4; 7 bases in between match TRBD1. The CDR3 protein is CASSIRGTGEKLFF. The nucleotide sequence is given as TGTGCCAGCAGCATCAGGGGGACGGGCGAAAAACTGTTTTTT. With the rest looked up from the reference TRBV27 and TRBJ1-4 genes rather than sequenced, the full variable domain is EAQVTQNPRYLITVTGKKLTVTCSQNMNHEYMSWYRQDPGLGLRQIYYSMNVEVTDKGDVPEGYKVSRKEKRNFPLILESPSPNQTSLYFCASSIRGTGEKLFFGSGTQLSVL.